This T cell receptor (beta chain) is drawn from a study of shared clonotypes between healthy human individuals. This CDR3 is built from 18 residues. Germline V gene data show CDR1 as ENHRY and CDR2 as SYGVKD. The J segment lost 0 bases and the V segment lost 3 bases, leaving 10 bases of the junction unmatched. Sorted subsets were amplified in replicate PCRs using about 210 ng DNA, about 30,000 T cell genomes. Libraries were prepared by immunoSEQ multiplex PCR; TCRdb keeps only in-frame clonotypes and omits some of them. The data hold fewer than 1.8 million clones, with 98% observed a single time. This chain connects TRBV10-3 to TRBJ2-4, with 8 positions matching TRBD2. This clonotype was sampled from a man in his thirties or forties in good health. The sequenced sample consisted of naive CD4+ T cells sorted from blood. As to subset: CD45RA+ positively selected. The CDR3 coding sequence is TGTGCCATCAGTGACCAACGGGGGGGGACAATAGCCAAAAACATTCAGTACTTC. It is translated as CAISDQRGGTIAKNIQYF.